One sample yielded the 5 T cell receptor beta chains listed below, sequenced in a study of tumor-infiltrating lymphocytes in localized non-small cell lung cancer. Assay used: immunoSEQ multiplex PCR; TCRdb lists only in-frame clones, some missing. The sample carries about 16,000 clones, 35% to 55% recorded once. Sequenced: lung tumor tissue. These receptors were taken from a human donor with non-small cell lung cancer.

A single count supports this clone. The CDR3 reads CASRSADYGYTF. For the CDR3, the DNA is TGTGCCAGCAGATCAGCTGACTATGGCTACACCTTC. The chain couples TRBV6-1 to TRBJ1-2; D remains ambiguous. The V end was cut by 6 bases, the J end by 3 bases, with 8 bases between. Germline V gives CDR1 MNHNS, CDR2 SASEGT. The CDR3 covers 12 residues.

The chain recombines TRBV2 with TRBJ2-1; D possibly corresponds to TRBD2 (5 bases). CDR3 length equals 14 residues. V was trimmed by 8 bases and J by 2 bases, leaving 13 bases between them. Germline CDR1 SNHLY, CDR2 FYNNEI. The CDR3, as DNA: TGTGCCAGCCTGAGGACTGCAACCTACAATGAGCAGTTCTTC. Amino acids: CASLRTATYNEQFF.

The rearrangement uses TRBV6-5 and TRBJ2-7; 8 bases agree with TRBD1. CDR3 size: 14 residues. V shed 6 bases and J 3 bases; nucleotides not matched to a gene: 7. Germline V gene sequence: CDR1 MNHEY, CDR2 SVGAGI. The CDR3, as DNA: TGTGCCAGCAGGGCAGGACAGGGCGGCTACGAGCAGTACTTC. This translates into CASRAGQGGYEQYF.

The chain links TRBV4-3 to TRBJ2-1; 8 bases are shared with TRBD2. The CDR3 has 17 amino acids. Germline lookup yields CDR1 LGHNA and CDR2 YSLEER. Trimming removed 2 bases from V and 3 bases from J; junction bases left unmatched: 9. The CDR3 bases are TGCGCCAGCAGCCAACGTCCCACCGGGGGGGGCTACAATGAGCAGTTCTTC. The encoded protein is CASSQRPTGGGYNEQFF.

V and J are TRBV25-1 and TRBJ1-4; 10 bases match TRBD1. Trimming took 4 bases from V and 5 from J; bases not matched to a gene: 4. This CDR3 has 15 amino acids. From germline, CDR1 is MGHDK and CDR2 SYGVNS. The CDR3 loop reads CASSASGQGNEKLFF. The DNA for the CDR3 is TGTGCCAGCAGTGCCTCGGGACAGGGGAATGAAAAACTGTTTTTT.